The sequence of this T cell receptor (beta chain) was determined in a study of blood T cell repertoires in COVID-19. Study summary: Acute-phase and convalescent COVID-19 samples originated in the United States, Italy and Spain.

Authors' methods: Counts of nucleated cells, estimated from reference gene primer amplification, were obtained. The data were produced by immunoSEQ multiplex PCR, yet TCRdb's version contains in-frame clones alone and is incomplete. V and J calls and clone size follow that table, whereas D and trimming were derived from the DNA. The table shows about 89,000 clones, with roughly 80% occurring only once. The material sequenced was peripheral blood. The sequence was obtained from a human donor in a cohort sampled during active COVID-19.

CDR3 sequence reads: CASSPNSGTYSPSEQYF. DNA of the CDR3: TGTGCCAGTAGTCCAAATAGCGGGACATATTCCCCCTCCGAGCAGTACTTC. V gene TRBV19 combines with J gene TRBJ2-7, with 8 bases identical to TRBD2. The CDR3 has 17 amino acids. CDR1 and CDR2 (germline): LNHDA, SQIVND (reference sequence). The junction had 18 bases not matched to a gene; V was cut back by 5 bases and J by 6 bases. Using reference TRBV19 and TRBJ2-7 for the parts outside the CDR3, the full variable domain is DGGITQSPKYLFRKEGQNVTLSCEQNLNHDAMYWYRQDPGQGLRLIYYSQIVNDFQKGDIAEGYSVSREKKESFPLTVTSAQKNPTAFYLCASSPNSGTYSPSEQYFGPGTRLTVT.